Here is one T cell receptor beta chain with its context. Antigen unknown. Using immunoSEQ multiplex PCR, the repertoire was profiled, and TCRdb retains in-frame clones only, with some absent. The data show about 73,000 clones, roughly nine tenths seen once. These data are taken from a study of T cell responses to AZD1222 COVID-19 vaccine. Findings and limits, study-wide: Vaccine-related CD4 TCRs covered spike, predominating at 160-218 and 743-854. Donor demographics were predominantly white British with a female majority; clonal diversity may be underestimated.

This TCR came from an adult who received the AZD1222 COVID-19 vaccine. Specimen: peripheral blood, collected 28 days after the second AZD1222 dose.

The DNA for the CDR3 is TGTGCCAGCAGACCTAGCGGGGGACTTTACAATGAGCAGTTCTTC. Translated, it gives CASRPSGGLYNEQFF. The J gene is TRBJ2-1, the V gene TRBV7-2, with 10 bases matching TRBD2. The germline CDR1 and CDR2 sequences are SGHTA and FQGNSA. V trimming: 6 bases; J trimming: 4 bases; junction bases outside the gene matches: 6. This CDR3 is 15 amino acids long.